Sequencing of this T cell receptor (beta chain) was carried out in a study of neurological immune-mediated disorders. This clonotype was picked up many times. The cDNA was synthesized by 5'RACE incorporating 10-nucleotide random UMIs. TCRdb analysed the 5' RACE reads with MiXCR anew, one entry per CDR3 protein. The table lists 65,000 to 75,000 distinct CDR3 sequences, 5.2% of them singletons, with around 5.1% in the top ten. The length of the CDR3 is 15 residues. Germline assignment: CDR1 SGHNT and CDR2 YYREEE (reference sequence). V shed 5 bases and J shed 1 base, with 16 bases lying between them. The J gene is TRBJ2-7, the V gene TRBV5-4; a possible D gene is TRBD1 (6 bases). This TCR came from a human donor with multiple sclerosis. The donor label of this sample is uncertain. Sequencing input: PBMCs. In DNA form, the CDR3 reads TGTGCCAGCAGTCGCGACAGGAGCGTATCCTACGAGCAGTACTTC. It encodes CASSRDRSVSYEQYF.